This entry concerns a single TCR beta chain. Its specificity is unknown. The record originates from a study of identical twins. General study findings and limits: Low generation probability was overrepresented in out-of-frame alpha sequences shared by twins.

Template switching supplied a universal primer site; unique molecular identifiers were carried on the cDNA. MiXCR, applied by TCRdb to the 5' RACE reads, yields one record per CDR3 protein. The table records roughly 710,000 distinct CDR3 sequences, around 5.7% of them present only once. The CDR3 spans 12 residues. Germline V gene lookup returns CDR1 SGHVS and CDR2 FNYEAQ. The germline V and J ends were trimmed by 8 bases and 5 bases, with 12 bases remaining between them. Healthy Caucasians, and only they, were the donors. The chain links TRBV7-6 to TRBJ1-1; possible D gene TRBD1, 5 bases. The clonotype was recovered from a man between 18 and 29 years old in good health. Sequencing was performed on naive T cells sorted from blood. CDR3 region: CASWTGGTEAFF. CDR3 coding DNA: TGTGCCAGCTGGACTGGGGGGACTGAAGCTTTCTTT.